This passage covers 22 T cell receptor beta chains from one sample sequenced in a study of CD8 T cells in Susac syndrome. RNA totalling roughly 0.45 to 1 ug underwent reverse transcription with random hexamers. TCRdb reprocessed the immunoSEQ multiplex PCR reads with MiXCR, giving one entry per CDR3 protein. The table has some 120,000 distinct CDR3 sequences, 94% seen once. The source material was CD4+ T cells from PBMCs. These TCRs come from a human donor in good health.

This rearrangement joins TRBV4-2 to TRBJ2-1, with 7 bases lining up with TRBD2. The CDR3 covers 15 residues. V lost 1 base and J lost 2; bases outside the gene matches: 2. Germline V gene lookup returns CDR1 LGHNA and CDR2 YNFKEQ. Here the CDR3 DNA reads TGTGCCAGCAGCCAAGGGAGCGGGACCTACAATGAGCAGTTCTTC. Amino acid sequence: CASSQGSGTYNEQFF.

The rearrangement links TRBV2 to TRBJ2-5, with D possibly matching TRBD1 (6 bases). The germline V gene has CDR1 SNHLY and CDR2 FYNNEI. Trimming removed 0 bases at V and 4 bases at J, with 12 bases between. CDR3 size: 15 residues. In DNA form, the CDR3 reads TGTGCCAGCAGTGAAGCGTCCACAGGGACAGAGACCCAGTACTTC. It yields the protein CASSEASTGTETQYF.

The rearrangement joins TRBV18 to TRBJ2-3; D is unclear. Trimming took off 5 bases at V and 6 bases at J, with 12 bases between the two ends. In germline, CDR1 is KGHSH, CDR2 LQKENI. The CDR3 runs to 13 residues. In DNA form, the CDR3 reads TGTGCCAGCTCAATGGCTTTATGGGATACGCAGTATTTT. Protein: CASSMALWDTQYF.

This CDR3 reads CASSSHGTSKSTDTQYF. The CDR3 DNA is TGTGCCAGCAGTTCCCATGGGACTTCTAAAAGCACAGATACGCAGTATTTT. The chain employs TRBV27 and TRBJ2-3; D may be TRBD2 (6 bases). The CDR3 sequence is 17 residues long. V was pared by 4 bases and J by 0 bases, with 17 bases between. Germline CDR1 MNHEY, CDR2 SMNVEV (reference sequence).

The chain is built from TRBV5-1 and TRBJ2-2; D might be TRBD1 (5 bases). V was trimmed by 4 bases and J by 0 bases, leaving 10 bases between them. This CDR3 is 15 amino acids long. Germline CDR1 reads SGHRS; CDR2 reads YFSETQ. The DNA of the CDR3 is TGCGCCAGCAGCCCGACAGCTCCGAACACCGGGGAGCTGTTTTTT. Translated: CASSPTAPNTGELFF. The entire variable domain, with the rest obtained from reference TRBV5-1 and TRBJ2-2, is as follows: KAGVTQTPRYLIKTRGQQVTLSCSPISGHRSVSWYQQTPGQGLQFLFEYFSETQRNKGNFPGRFSGRQFSNSRSEMNVSTLELGDSALYLCASSPTAPNTGELFFGEGSRLTVL.

This rearrangement joins TRBV12-3 or TRBV12-4 to TRBJ1-1, with TRBD1 matching 8 bases. The V gene end was trimmed by 6 bases and the J gene end by 1 base; junction bases not matched to a gene: 4. The CDR3 has 14 residues. In DNA, the CDR3 is TGTGCCAGCAGGCCGGACAGGGAGAACACTGAAGCTTTCTTT. The encoded protein is CASRPDRENTEAFF.

The CDR3 sequence is CASSQDTWNRGPREQYF. CDR3 nucleotides: TGTGCCAGCAGCCAAGATACGTGGAACAGGGGGCCTCGGGAGCAGTACTTC. The rearrangement joins TRBV3-1 to TRBJ2-7; 9 bases align to TRBD1. V was clipped by 0 bases and J by 7 bases; unmatched bases: 13. The germline gives CDR1 LGHDT, CDR2 YNNKEL (reference sequence). The CDR3 is 17 residues long.

This chain uses TRBV30 with TRBJ2-2, with TRBD2 identical over 8 bases. The CDR3 consists of 14 residues. The V segment lost 4 bases and the J segment 7 bases; nucleotides outside the gene matches: 8. Germline V gene sequence: CDR1 GTSNPN, CDR2 SVGIG (reference sequence). Here the CDR3 DNA reads TGTGCCTGGACGGGAGGGAGCTGGGGCGGGGAGCTGTTTTTT. Its translation is CAWTGGSWGGELFF. The entire variable domain, with the rest obtained from reference TRBV30 and TRBJ2-2, is as follows: SQTIHQWPATLVQPVGSPLSLECTVEGTSNPNLYWYRQAAGRGLQLLFYSVGIGQISSEVPQNLSASRPQDRQFILSSKKLLLSDSGFYLCAWTGGSWGGELFFGEGSRLTVL.

This rearrangement joins TRBV4-2 to TRBJ2-3, with 8 bases matching TRBD2. The V gene end was trimmed by 2 bases and the J gene end by 4 bases; junction bases not matched to a gene: 8. Germline V gives CDR1 LGHNA, CDR2 YNFKEQ. The CDR3 loop spans 16 amino acids. The CDR3 nucleotides are TGTGCCAGCAGCCAAAACCGGGAGGGCCGTGCAGATACGCAGTATTTT. Translating gives CASSQNREGRADTQYF.

This chain links TRBV28 with TRBJ1-1, with a possible D match to TRBD1 (6 bases). V was clipped by 5 bases and J by 0 bases, with 10 bases between them. This CDR3 is built from 14 residues. Germline assignment: CDR1 MDHEN and CDR2 SYDVKM. The CDR3: CASSGGLLNTEAFF. DNA for the CDR3: TGTGCCAGCAGTGGGGGGCTCTTGAACACTGAAGCTTTCTTT.

V usage is TRBV29-1 and J usage is TRBJ2-1; possible D gene TRBD1, 5 bases. Looked up from germline, CDR1 is SQVTM and CDR2 is ANQGSEA. With 5 bases removed from V and 3 bases from J, the gap between germline ends came to 11 bases. CDR3 length equals 13 residues. The DNA for the CDR3 is TGCAGCGTTTCCCGGACATTCTACAATGAGCAGTTCTTC. Translating gives CSVSRTFYNEQFF.

This chain links TRBV28 with TRBJ2-5; D perhaps matches TRBD1 (6 bases). The length of the CDR3 is 15 residues. The germline V gene has CDR1 MDHEN and CDR2 SYDVKM. V gave up 5 bases and J gave up 3 bases, with 16 bases separating them. The CDR3 DNA follows: TGTGCCAGCAGTCGCCAGGGGTCCGCTGAAGAGACCCAGTACTTC. It yields the protein CASSRQGSAEETQYF.

The chain is built from TRBV7-9 and TRBJ2-7; no firm D call. In germline, CDR1 is SEHNR, CDR2 FQNEAQ (reference sequence). The CDR3 is made up of 14 amino acids. V lost 5 bases, J lost 5 bases, and 16 bases lay in between. The CDR3 bases are TGTGCCAGCAGCCTCCGTTCTGGTGTCCACGAGCAGTACTTC. Translating gives CASSLRSGVHEQYF.

The chain joins TRBV6-2 or TRBV6-3 to TRBJ1-2; D unclear. Germline V CDR1 and CDR2: MNHEY, SVGEGT. Trimming removed 6 bases from V and 1 base from J, with 6 bases in between. The CDR3 has 12 residues. CDR3 nucleotides: TGTGCCAGCAGAGGAGTTAACTATGGCTACACCTTC. Translated, it gives CASRGVNYGYTF.

This chain connects TRBV10-2 to TRBJ1-1; TRBD1 is a possible D gene (5 bases). V lost 10 bases and J lost 7, with 19 bases in between. Germline V lookup: CDR1 WSHSY, CDR2 SAAADI. This CDR3 comprises 13 residues. CDR3 nucleotide sequence: TGCGCCACCGGGAGGGGAGGAGAGGATGAAGCTTTCTTT. It is translated as CATGRGGEDEAFF.

This clonotype was seen a single time. This chain uses TRBV20-1 with TRBJ2-1, with D unresolved. Germline V gene data show CDR1 as DFQATT and CDR2 as SNEGSKA (reference sequence). This CDR3 has 16 residues. The germline V and J ends were trimmed by 0 bases and 0 bases, with 12 bases remaining between them. The CDR3 region is CSARDLRASSYNEQFF. DNA for the CDR3: TGCAGTGCTAGAGATTTGAGAGCGAGCTCCTACAATGAGCAGTTCTTC.

This chain links TRBV7-9 with TRBJ2-5; no clear D. V was pared by 1 base and J by 5 bases, with 11 bases between. CDR3 length: 14 residues. CDR1 and CDR2 from the germline V gene are SEHNR and FQNEAQ (reference sequence). In DNA, the CDR3 is TGTGCCAGCAGCTTAGTCATGGGTCTGGAGACCCAGTACTTC. Protein: CASSLVMGLETQYF.

The J gene is TRBJ1-5, the V gene TRBV20-1, with D perhaps TRBD1 (6 bases). This CDR3 region has 15 residues. V was clipped by 3 bases and J by 4 bases, with 16 bases between them. CDR1 is DFQATT, CDR2 SNEGSKA, per germline (reference sequence). CDR3 region: CSASQKGVLNQPQHF. CDR3 bases: TGCAGTGCTAGTCAAAAGGGGGTACTTAATCAGCCCCAGCATTTT.

The chain links TRBV3-1 to TRBJ2-7, with unresolved D. Germline CDR1 reads LGHDT; CDR2 reads YNNKEL (reference sequence). V was clipped by 0 bases and J by 11 bases, with 8 bases between them. The CDR3 has 11 residues. CDR3 coding DNA: TGTGCCAGCAGCCAAGAATACAGCAAGTACTTC. Translated: CASSQEYSKYF.

The V call is TRBV28, the J call TRBJ2-7; the D gene could be TRBD1 or TRBD2 (5 bases each). The CDR3 is 18 amino acids. Trimming took off 7 bases at V and 3 bases at J, with 28 bases between the two ends. CDR1 and CDR2 from the germline V gene are MDHEN and SYDVKM. The CDR3 sequence is CASTPGAAGEWGFYEQYF. The CDR3 coding sequence is TGTGCCAGCACCCCCGGAGCAGCTGGGGAGTGGGGCTTCTACGAGCAGTACTTC.

The V call is TRBV7-2, the J call TRBJ2-5; D might be TRBD1 (5 bases). The germline V and J ends were trimmed by 6 bases and 2 bases, with 13 bases remaining between them. The CDR3 sequence is 14 residues long. From germline, CDR1 is SGHTA and CDR2 FQGNSA. CDR3 residues: CASRLTGLQETQYF. CDR3 sequence (DNA): TGTGCCAGCAGATTAACAGGATTACAAGAGACCCAGTACTTC.

The chain recombines TRBV5-1 with TRBJ2-1; 10 positions agree with TRBD2. This CDR3 region has 15 residues. The germline CDR1 and CDR2 sequences are SGHRS and YFSETQ. Unmatched junction bases numbered 5, after V lost 0 bases and J lost 8 bases. CDR3 DNA: TGCGCCAGCAGCTTGGGGGCTAGCGGGAGAGATGAGCAGTTCTTC. Amino acids: CASSLGASGRDEQFF.